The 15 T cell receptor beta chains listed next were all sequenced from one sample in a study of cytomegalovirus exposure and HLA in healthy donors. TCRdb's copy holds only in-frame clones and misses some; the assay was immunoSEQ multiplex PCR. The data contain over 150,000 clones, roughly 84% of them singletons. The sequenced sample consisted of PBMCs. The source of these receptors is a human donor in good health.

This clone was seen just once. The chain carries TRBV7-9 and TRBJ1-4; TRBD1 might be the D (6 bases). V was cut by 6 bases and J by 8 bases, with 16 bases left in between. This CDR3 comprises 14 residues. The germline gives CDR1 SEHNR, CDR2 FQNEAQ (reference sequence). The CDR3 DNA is TGTGCCAGCAGACAGAACAGGGACCGGGAAAAACTGTTTTTT. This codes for CASRQNRDREKLFF. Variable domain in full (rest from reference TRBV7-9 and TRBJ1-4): DTGVSQNPRHKITKRGQNVTFRCDPISEHNRLYWYRQTLGQGPEFLTYFQNEAQLEKSRLLSDRFSAERPKGSFSTLEIQRTEQGDSAMYLCASRQNRDREKLFFGSGTQLSVL.

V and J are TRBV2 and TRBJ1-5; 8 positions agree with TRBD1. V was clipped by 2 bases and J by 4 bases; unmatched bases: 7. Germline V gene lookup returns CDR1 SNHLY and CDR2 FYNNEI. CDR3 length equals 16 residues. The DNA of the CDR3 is TGTGCCAGCAGTGAACCAGGACAGGGCTTGAATCAGCCCCAGCATTTT. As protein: CASSEPGQGLNQPQHF.

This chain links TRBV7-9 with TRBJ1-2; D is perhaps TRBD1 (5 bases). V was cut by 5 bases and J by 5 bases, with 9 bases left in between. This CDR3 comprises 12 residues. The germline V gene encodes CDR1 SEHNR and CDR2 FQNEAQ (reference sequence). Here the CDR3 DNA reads TGTGCCAGCAGCCCGGACATTTATGGCTACACCTTC. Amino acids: CASSPDIYGYTF.

The DNA for the CDR3 is TGCGCCAGCAGCCACTTCGGACAGGGCAATGAGCAGTTCTTC. Amino acids: CASSHFGQGNEQFF. This sequence joins TRBV4-1 and TRBJ2-1; TRBD1 matches 8 bases. Looked up from germline, CDR1 is MGHRA and CDR2 is YSYEKL. V was clipped by 3 bases and J by 6 bases; unmatched bases: 4. The CDR3 has 14 residues.

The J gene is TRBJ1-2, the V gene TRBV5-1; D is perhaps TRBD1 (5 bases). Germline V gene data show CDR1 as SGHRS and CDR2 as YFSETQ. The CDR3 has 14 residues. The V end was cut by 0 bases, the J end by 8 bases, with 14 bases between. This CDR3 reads CASSLEEGRRGYTF. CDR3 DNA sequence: TGCGCCAGCAGCTTGGAGGAGGGGCGTAGAGGCTACACCTTC.

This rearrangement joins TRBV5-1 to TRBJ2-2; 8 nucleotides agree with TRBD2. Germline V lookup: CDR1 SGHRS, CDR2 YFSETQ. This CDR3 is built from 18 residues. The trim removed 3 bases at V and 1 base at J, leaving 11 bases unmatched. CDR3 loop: CASSSRTSWTKNTGELFF. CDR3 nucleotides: TGCGCCAGCAGCTCTCGGACTAGCTGGACAAAGAACACCGGGGAGCTGTTTTTT.

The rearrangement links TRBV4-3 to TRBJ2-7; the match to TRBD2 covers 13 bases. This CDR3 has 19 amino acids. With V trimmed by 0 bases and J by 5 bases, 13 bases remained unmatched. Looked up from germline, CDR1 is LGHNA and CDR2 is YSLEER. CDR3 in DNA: TGCGCCAGCAGCCAAGATCAACTAGCGGGGGGGCCGACGGGTCACGAGCAGTACTTC. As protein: CASSQDQLAGGPTGHEQYF.

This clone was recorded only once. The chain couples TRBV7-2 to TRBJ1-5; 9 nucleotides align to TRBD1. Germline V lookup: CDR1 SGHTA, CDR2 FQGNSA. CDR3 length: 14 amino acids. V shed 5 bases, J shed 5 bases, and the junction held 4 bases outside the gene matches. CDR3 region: CASSPDRGDQPQHF. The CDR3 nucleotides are TGTGCCAGCAGCCCCGACAGGGGGGATCAGCCCCAGCATTTT.

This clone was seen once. The chain's CDR3 is CASSQPPRVSWSSYNEQFF. As DNA, the CDR3 is TGCGCCAGCAGCCAACCTCCCAGGGTTAGCTGGAGCTCCTACAATGAGCAGTTCTTC. The chain carries TRBV4-1 and TRBJ2-1; the D gene is possibly TRBD1 (5 bases). The CDR3 has 19 amino acids. CDR1 is MGHRA, CDR2 YSYEKL, per germline. V was clipped by 2 bases and J by 0 bases, with 20 bases between them.

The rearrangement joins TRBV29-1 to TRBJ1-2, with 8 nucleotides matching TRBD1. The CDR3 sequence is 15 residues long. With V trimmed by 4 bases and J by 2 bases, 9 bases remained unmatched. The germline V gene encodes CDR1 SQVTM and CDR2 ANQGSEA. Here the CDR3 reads CSVGTIDRGNYGYTF. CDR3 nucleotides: TGCAGCGTTGGTACAATAGACAGGGGAAACTATGGCTACACCTTC.

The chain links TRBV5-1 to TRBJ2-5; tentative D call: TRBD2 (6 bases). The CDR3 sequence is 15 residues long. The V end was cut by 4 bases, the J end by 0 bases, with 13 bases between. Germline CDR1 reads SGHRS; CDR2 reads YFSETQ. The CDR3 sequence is CASSTGGLNQETQYF. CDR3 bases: TGCGCCAGCAGCACCGGGGGACTGAACCAAGAGACCCAGTACTTC.

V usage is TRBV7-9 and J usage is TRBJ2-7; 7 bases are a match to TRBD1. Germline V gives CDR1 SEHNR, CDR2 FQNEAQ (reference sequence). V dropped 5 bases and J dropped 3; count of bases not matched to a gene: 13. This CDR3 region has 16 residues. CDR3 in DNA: TGTGCCAGCAGCCCGAGCCGGGACAGAAGAGACTACGAGCAGTACTTC. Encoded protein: CASSPSRDRRDYEQYF. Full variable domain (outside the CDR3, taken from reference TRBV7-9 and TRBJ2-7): DTGVSQNPRHKITKRGQNVTFRCDPISEHNRLYWYRQTLGQGPEFLTYFQNEAQLEKSRLLSDRFSAERPKGSFSTLEIQRTEQGDSAMYLCASSPSRDRRDYEQYFGPGTRLTVT.

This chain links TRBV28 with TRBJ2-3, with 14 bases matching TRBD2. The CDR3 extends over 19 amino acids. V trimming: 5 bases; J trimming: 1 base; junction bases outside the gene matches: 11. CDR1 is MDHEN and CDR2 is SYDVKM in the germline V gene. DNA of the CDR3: TGTGCCAGCAGTCCGGGACTAGCGGGAGTAGGGATCGGCACAGATACGCAGTATTTT. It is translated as CASSPGLAGVGIGTDTQYF.

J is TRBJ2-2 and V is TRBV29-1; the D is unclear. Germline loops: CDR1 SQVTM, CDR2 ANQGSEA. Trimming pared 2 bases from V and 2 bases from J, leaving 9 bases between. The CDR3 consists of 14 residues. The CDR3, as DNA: TGCAGCGTTGAACGTCAGACTAACACCGGGGAGCTGTTTTTT. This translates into CSVERQTNTGELFF.

CDR3 protein: CASSFFQVPGELFF. DNA for the CDR3: TGTGCCAGCAGCTTCTTCCAGGTACCCGGGGAGCTGTTTTTT. The chain uses TRBV7-9 and TRBJ2-2, with D uncertain. V was trimmed by 3 bases and J by 6 bases, leaving 11 bases between them. There are 14 residues in the CDR3. Germline V CDR1 and CDR2: SEHNR, FQNEAQ (reference sequence).